A single T cell receptor (beta chain) is shown here with its context. The data belong to a study of blood T cell repertoires in COVID-19. As for the study in general: Spain, Italy and the United States supplied samples that represented acute and convalescent COVID-19. The analysed material was cDNA or gDNA that came from T cells, B-cell-depleted T cells, or PBMCs.

The CDR3 covers 16 residues. Germline assignment: CDR1 MDHEN and CDR2 SYDVKM. V was trimmed by 5 bases and J by 2 bases, leaving 17 bases between them. Source study methods: Nucleated cell counts were estimated from reference gene primer amplification. TCRdb's table, derived via immunoSEQ multiplex PCR, lists solely in-frame clones and lacks some. V, J and clone size reflect that table, while D and trimming were determined from the DNA. The table shows 140,000 or so clones, with roughly 79% occurring only once. The gene calls are TRBV28 and TRBJ2-3; TRBD1 is a possible D gene (6 bases). The TCR sequence derives from a woman aged 60-75 years with acute or convalescent COVID-19. The material sequenced was peripheral blood. Here the CDR3 DNA reads TGTGCCAGCAGTGACAGGAGATCCGGATACACAGATACGCAGTATTTT. Translating it yields CASSDRRSGYTDTQYF.